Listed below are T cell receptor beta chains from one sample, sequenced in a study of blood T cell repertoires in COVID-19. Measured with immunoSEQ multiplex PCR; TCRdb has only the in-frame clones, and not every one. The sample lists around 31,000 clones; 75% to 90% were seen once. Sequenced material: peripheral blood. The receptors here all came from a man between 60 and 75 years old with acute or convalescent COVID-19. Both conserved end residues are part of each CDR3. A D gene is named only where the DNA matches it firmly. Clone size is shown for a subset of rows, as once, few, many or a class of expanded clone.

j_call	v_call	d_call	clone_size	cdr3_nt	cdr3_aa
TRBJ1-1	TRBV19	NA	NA	TGTGCCAGTAGTGCCCTGGCTAAGGGACACAGGAACACTGAAGCTTTCTTT	CASSALAKGHRNTEAFF
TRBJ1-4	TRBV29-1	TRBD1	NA	TGCAGCGTTACAGACAGGGCGGGTGAAAAACTGTTTTTT	CSVTDRAGEKLFF
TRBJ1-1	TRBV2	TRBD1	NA	TGTGCCAGCAGTGAATGGGGGACAGCTAACACTGAAGCTTTCTTT	CASSEWGTANTEAFF
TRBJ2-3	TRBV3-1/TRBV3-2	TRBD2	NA	TGTGCCAGCCCCCCGGGACTAGGAAATACGCAGTATTTT	CASPPGLGNTQYF
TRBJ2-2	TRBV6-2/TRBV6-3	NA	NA	TGTGCCAGCAGTGACCCGGGTTCCGGGGAGCTGTTTTTT	CASSDPGSGELFF
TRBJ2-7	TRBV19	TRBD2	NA	TGTGCCAGTAGTGCCTCCGGGACTAGGAGCTCCTACGAGCAGTACTTC	CASSASGTRSSYEQYF
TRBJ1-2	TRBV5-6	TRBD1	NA	TGTGCCAGCAGCTTGGGTGGCAGGGGGCCCTATGGCTACACCTTC	CASSLGGRGPYGYTF
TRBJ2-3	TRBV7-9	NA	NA	TGTGCCAGCAGCCAAACCACAGGGGGAGGGCCCGGAGATACGCAGTATTTT	CASSQTTGGGPGDTQYF
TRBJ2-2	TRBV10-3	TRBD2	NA	TGTGCCATCAGGGGACTAGCGGGAGGGAACACCGGGGAGCTGTTTTTT	CAIRGLAGGNTGELFF
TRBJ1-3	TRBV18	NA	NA	TGTGCCAGCTCAAGGGGATCACACTCTGGAAACACCATATATTTT	CASSRGSHSGNTIYF
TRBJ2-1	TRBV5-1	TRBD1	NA	TGCGCCAGCAGCCCGGGGACAGGGAACGATGAGCAGTTCTTC	CASSPGTGNDEQFF
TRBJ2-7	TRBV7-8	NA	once	TGTGCCAGCGGAAAGACGGGAACCTCCTACGAGCAGTACTTC	CASGKTGTSYEQYF
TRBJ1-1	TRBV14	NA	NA	TGTGCCAGCAGCCGACCGGGACAGAACACTGAAGCTTTCTTT	CASSRPGQNTEAFF
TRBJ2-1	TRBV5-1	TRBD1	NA	TGCGCCAGCAGCTTGATGGACAGGGCGAATGAGCAGTTCTTC	CASSLMDRANEQFF
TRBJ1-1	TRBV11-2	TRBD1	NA	TGTGCCAGCAGCTTAGGACAGGGTGGAACTTTCTTT	CASSLGQGGTFF
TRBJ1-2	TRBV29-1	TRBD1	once	TGCAGCGTTGAAAAGGGACAGGGGGCGCGCGGCTATGGCTACACCTTC	CSVEKGQGARGYGYTF
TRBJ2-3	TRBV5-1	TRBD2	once	TGCGCCAGCAGCCCAACTAGCGGGAGGTTGTCTAGCACAGATACGCAGTATTTT	CASSPTSGRLSSTDTQYF
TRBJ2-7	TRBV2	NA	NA	TGTGCCAGCACACGCCAGGTTCAAGAGCAGTACTTC	CASTRQVQEQYF
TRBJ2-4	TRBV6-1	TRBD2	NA	TGTGCCAGCAGTGAACATTCTAGCGGGGCCAAAAACATTCAGTACTTC	CASSEHSSGAKNIQYF
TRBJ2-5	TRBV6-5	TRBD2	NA	TGTGCCAGGAATAATAGCGGGGCGAAGATTGTGACCCAGTACTTC	CARNNSGAKIVTQYF
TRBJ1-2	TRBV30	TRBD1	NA	TGTGCCTGGAGTGGGAGAACCACGGGACAGACAAGGAACGGGGGCTACACCTTC	CAWSGRTTGQTRNGGYTF
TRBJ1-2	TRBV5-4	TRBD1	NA	TGTGCCAGCAGCGGAACCCGGGGACAGGGCTATGGCTACACCTTC	CASSGTRGQGYGYTF
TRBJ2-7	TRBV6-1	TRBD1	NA	TGTGCCAGCAGTGAATACCCGGGACAGGGACCCTACGAGCAGTACTTC	CASSEYPGQGPYEQYF
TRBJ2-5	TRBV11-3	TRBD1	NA	TGTGCCAGCAGCCCAGGGGGACAAGAGACCCAGTACTTC	CASSPGGQETQYF
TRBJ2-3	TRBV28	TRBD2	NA	TGTGCCAGCAGTCCGAGGGACTACCTGCAGTATTTT	CASSPRDYLQYF
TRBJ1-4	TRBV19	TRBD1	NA	TGTGCCAGTAGTCCGACAGGGGGCACTAATGAAAAACTGTTTTTT	CASSPTGGTNEKLFF
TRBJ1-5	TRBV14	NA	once	TGTGCCAGCAGCCAAGGAGGTAAGGGCAATCAGCCCCAGCATTTT	CASSQGGKGNQPQHF
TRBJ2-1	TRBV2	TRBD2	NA	TGTGCCAGCAGTGTGGCGGGGGGGGCAAGTAATGAGCAGTTCTTC	CASSVAGGASNEQFF
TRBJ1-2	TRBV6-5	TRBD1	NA	TGTGCCAGCAGGACAGGGCCGGATGGCTACACCTTC	CASRTGPDGYTF
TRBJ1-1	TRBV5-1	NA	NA	TGCGCCAGCAGCTTCGACACAGGGAACACTGAAGCTTTCTTT	CASSFDTGNTEAFF
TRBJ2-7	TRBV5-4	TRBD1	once	TGTGCCAGCAGCGCTGACAGGGGTGGCTACGAGCAGTACTTC	CASSADRGGYEQYF
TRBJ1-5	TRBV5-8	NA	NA	TGTGCCAGCAGACTCTATAGCAATCAGCCCCAGCATTTT	CASRLYSNQPQHF
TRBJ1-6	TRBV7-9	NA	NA	TGTGCCAGCAGCGTCGGGACACTCAGTAATTCACCCCTCCACTTT	CASSVGTLSNSPLHF
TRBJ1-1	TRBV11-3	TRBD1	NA	TGTGCCAGACCCCGGGACAGGAGAGGGAACACTGAAGCTTTCTTT	CARPRDRRGNTEAFF
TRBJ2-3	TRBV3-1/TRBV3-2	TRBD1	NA	TGTGCCAGCAGCCCGAGACAGGGTTCCTGGACAGATACGCAGTATTTT	CASSPRQGSWTDTQYF
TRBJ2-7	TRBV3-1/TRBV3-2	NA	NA	TGTGCCAGCAGCCAAGAACCCCTAAGCTCCTACGAGCAGTACTTC	CASSQEPLSSYEQYF
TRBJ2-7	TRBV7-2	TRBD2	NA	TGTGCCAGCAGCCCCGGGCGGGGCGGGGGGCCCTACGAGCAGTACTTC	CASSPGRGGGPYEQYF
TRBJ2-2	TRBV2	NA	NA	TGTGCCAGCAGTGAACGGGCTAGCAGATCCACCGGGGAGCTGTTTTTT	CASSERASRSTGELFF
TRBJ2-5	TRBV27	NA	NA	TGTGCCAGCTTAAAGCGACGGGGAGAGCAAGAGACCCAGTACTTC	CASLKRRGEQETQYF
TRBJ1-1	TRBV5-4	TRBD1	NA	TGTGCCAGCAGCTCGAAAGACAGGGGCACTGAAGCTTTCTTT	CASSSKDRGTEAFF
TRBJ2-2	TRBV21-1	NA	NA	TGTGCCAGCAGCAAACACCCGTCGGTCCGGGGGGGTACCGGGGAGCTGTTTTTT	CASSKHPSVRGGTGELFF
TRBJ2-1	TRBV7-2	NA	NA	TGTGCCAGCAGCCCACAGATACGGGGGAATGAGCAGTTCTTC	CASSPQIRGNEQFF
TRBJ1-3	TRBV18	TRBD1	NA	TGTGCCAGCTCAGAGACAGGGTCTGGAAACACCATATATTTT	CASSETGSGNTIYF
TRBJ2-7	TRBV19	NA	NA	TGTGCCAGTAGTATAGAGGCCGGGACCTACGAGCAGTACTTC	CASSIEAGTYEQYF
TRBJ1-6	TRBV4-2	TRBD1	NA	TGTGCCAGCAGCCAAGACACGGGAGACAGGGATTATAATTCACCCCTCCACTTT	CASSQDTGDRDYNSPLHF
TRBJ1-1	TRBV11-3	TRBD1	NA	TGTGCCAGCACCTTATATAGGGGGCGAGGGGCTGAAGCTTTCTTT	CASTLYRGRGAEAFF
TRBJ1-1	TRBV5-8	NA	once	TGTGCCAGCAGCTCGCGGAACTTGATGGCTGAAGCTTTCTTT	CASSSRNLMAEAFF
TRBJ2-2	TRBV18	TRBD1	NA	TGTGCCAGCTCATGGGACAGGGACACCGGGGAGCTGTTTTTT	CASSWDRDTGELFF
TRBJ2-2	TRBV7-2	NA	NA	TGTGCCAGCAGCTTAGACCCAGGAATGAACACCGGGGAGCTGTTTTTT	CASSLDPGMNTGELFF
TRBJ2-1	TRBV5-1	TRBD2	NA	TGCGCCAGCAGCTTTTACAGCGGGAGTGGTAATGAGCAGTTCTTC	CASSFYSGSGNEQFF
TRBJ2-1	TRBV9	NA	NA	TGTGCCAGCAGCGTAGCTGAGGGTTACAATGAGCAGTTCTTC	CASSVAEGYNEQFF